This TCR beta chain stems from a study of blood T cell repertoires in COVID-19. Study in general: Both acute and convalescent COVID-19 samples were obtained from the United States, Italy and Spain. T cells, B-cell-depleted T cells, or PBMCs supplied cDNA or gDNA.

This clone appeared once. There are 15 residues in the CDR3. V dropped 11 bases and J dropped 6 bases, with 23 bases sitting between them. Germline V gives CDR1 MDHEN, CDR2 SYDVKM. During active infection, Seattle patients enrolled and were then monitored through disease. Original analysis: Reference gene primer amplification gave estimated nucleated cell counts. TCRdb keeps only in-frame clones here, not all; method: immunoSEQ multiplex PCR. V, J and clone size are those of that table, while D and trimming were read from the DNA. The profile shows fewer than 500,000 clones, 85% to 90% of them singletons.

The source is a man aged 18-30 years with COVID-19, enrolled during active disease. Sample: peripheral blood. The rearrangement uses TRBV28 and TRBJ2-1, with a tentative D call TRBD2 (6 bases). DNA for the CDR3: TGTGCCTCCTTTCCTAGCGTTTTAGCTAGCAATGAGCAGTTCTTC. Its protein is CASFPSVLASNEQFF.